These 18 T cell receptor beta chains were sequenced from one sample in a study of T cell repertoires in cytomegalovirus infection. TCRdb processed the reads anew with MiXCR; each CDR3 protein has one entry. Of about 360,000 distinct CDR3 sequences listed, 15% to 20% are singletons. Sequencing used PBMCs. The origin of the receptors is a human donor in good health (CMV status not recorded). Some clones in this sample may be carry-over from other donors' samples.

This clonotype has just a few counts. The chain has TRBV5-6 and TRBJ2-7; TRBD1 matches at 7 bases. After removal of 0 bases from V and 3 bases from J, the junction contained 9 bases not matched to a gene. Germline CDR1 reads SGHDT; CDR2 reads YYEEEE. This CDR3 is built from 16 residues. The CDR3 protein is CASSLALGQEIYEQYF. DNA of the CDR3: TGTGCCAGCAGCTTGGCCTTAGGACAGGAAATCTACGAGCAGTACTTC.

This clonotype was seen more than once but under ten times. This chain links TRBV20-1 with TRBJ2-1; TRBD2 agrees at 10 bases. Germline loops: CDR1 DFQATT, CDR2 SNEGSKA (reference sequence). The CDR3 totals 16 residues. The V gene end was trimmed by 6 bases and the J gene end by 2 bases; junction bases not matched to a gene: 10. The chain's CDR3 is CSALRLAGNTYNEQFF. In nucleotides, the CDR3 is TGCAGTGCATTAAGACTAGCGGGTAATACCTACAATGAGCAGTTCTTC.

The rearrangement uses TRBV20-1 and TRBJ2-1; D uncertain. The CDR3 contains 13 residues. Germline V gives CDR1 DFQATT, CDR2 SNEGSKA (reference sequence). Trimming left V 4 bases short and J 6 bases short, with 13 bases between. CDR3 DNA sequence: TGCAGTGCTACCTCCGGACGTTTCAATGAGCAGTTCTTC. The encoded protein is CSATSGRFNEQFF.

This clonotype was found many times. The V gene is TRBV11-2, the J gene TRBJ2-1, with D uncertain. CDR3 length: 15 residues. Germline CDR1 SGHAT, CDR2 FQNNGV. The ends were cut back, 3 bases at V and 0 bases at J, with 9 bases in the middle. The chain's CDR3 is CASSLDVSSYNEQFF. CDR3 DNA: TGTGCCAGCAGCTTGGACGTCAGCTCCTACAATGAGCAGTTCTTC.

This clonotype was picked up many times. This chain connects TRBV6-1 to TRBJ1-1; 7 bases line up with TRBD1. This CDR3 is built from 16 residues. With V trimmed by 4 bases and J by 2 bases, 10 bases remained unmatched. Germline V gene sequence: CDR1 MNHNS, CDR2 SASEGT. Here the CDR3 DNA reads TGTGCCAGCAGTGCGACAGGGCGACTTATCAACACTGAAGCTTTCTTT. Protein product: CASSATGRLINTEAFF.

This chain links TRBV6-2 or TRBV6-3 with TRBJ1-5, with TRBD1 matching 12 bases. Trimming removed 4 bases from V and 5 bases from J; junction bases left unmatched: 3. The CDR3 is 15 amino acids. Germline values: CDR1 MNHEY, CDR2 SVGEGT. In nucleotides, the CDR3 is TGTGCCAGCAGTTCCCGGGACAGGGGGCATCAGCCCCAGCATTTT. It codes for CASSSRDRGHQPQHF.

The rearrangement joins TRBV7-2 to TRBJ2-1; D may be TRBD2 (5 bases). Germline lookup yields CDR1 SGHTA and CDR2 FQGNSA. CDR3 length: 14 residues. The ends were cut back, 5 bases at V and 3 bases at J, with 11 bases in the middle. CDR3 sequence (DNA): TGTGCCAGCAGCCAGAGGGTGGGCTACAATGAGCAGTTCTTC. It translates to CASSQRVGYNEQFF. The complete variable domain, with remaining parts taken from reference TRBV7-2 and TRBJ2-1, reads GAGVSQSPSNKVTEKGKDVELRCDPISGHTALYWYRQSLGQGLEFLIYFQGNSAPDKSGLPSDRFSAERTGGSVSTLTIQRTQQEDSAVYLCASSQRVGYNEQFFGPGTRLTVL.

Ten or more counts support this clonotype. This sequence joins TRBV7-2 and TRBJ2-5; TRBD2 aligns across 7 bases. The CDR3 sequence is 16 residues long. The trim removed 3 bases at V and 5 bases at J, leaving 12 bases unmatched. Germline CDR1 and CDR2: SGHTA and FQGNSA. In nucleotides, the CDR3 is TGTGCCAGCAGCTTCGTGGTAGGGCGGGAGAGGGAGACCCAGTACTTC. Protein product: CASSFVVGRERETQYF.

The chain is built from TRBV28 and TRBJ2-7; no definite D call. The CDR3 has 14 residues. Germline V gives CDR1 MDHEN, CDR2 SYDVKM. The germline V and J ends were trimmed by 3 bases and 2 bases, with 11 bases remaining between them. This chain's CDR3 is CASSFPRSAYEQYF. In DNA form, the CDR3 reads TGTGCCAGCAGTTTCCCTCGGAGCGCCTACGAGCAGTACTTC.

The rearrangement links TRBV18 to TRBJ1-2, with D hard to call. Germline CDR1 and CDR2: KGHSH and LQKENI. This CDR3 spans 13 amino acids. Trimming stripped 3 bases from V and 1 base from J, with 6 bases between. CDR3 residues: CASSPNYNYGYTF. DNA of the CDR3: TGTGCCAGCTCACCGAATTATAACTATGGCTACACCTTC. The full variable domain, in which reference TRBV18 and TRBJ1-2 provide the parts outside the CDR3, is NAGVMQNPRHLVRRRGQEARLRCSPMKGHSHVYWYRQLPEEGLKFMVYLQKENIIDESGMPKERFSAEFPKEGPSILRIQQVVRGDSAAYFCASSPNYNYGYTFGSGTRLTVV.

This clonotype came up once. Germline and junction disagree at one end, which may indicate a read error. This sequence joins TRBV18 and TRBJ2-7; 9 positions agree with TRBD1. Germline CDR1 is KGHSH and CDR2 is LQKENI. The CDR3 is 15 amino acids. The CDR3 reads CASTPRDRVSHEQYF. CDR3 DNA sequence: TGTGCCAGCACACCAAGGGACAGGGTCTCGCACGAGCAGTACTTC.

Regarding this clonotype: A clone one base away is much larger, so this may be a read error. DNA of the CDR3: TGCACCAGCAGCCAAAAACTAGCGGGCAAGGGCTACGAGCAGTACTTC. As protein: CTSSQKLAGKGYEQYF. The chain carries TRBV10-2 and TRBJ2-7; 9 bases are shared with TRBD2. CDR1 is WSHSY and CDR2 is SAAADI in the germline V gene. The CDR3 contains 16 residues.

This clonotype was observed many times. The chain recombines TRBV7-2 with TRBJ2-7, with 10 positions matching TRBD2. The CDR3 is made up of 14 amino acids. CDR1 is SGHTA and CDR2 is FQGNSA in the germline V gene. With V trimmed by 5 bases and J by 3 bases, 4 bases remained unmatched. In nucleotides, the CDR3 is TGTGCCAGCAGCCCTGCTAGCGGGGGCTACGAGCAGTACTTC. It yields the protein CASSPASGGYEQYF.

The CDR3 region is CASSPRLGTQYF. CDR3 nucleotides: TGTGCCAGCAGCCCCCGACTGGGGACCCAGTACTTC. The J gene is TRBJ2-5, the V gene TRBV5-6; D not resolved. The CDR3 totals 12 residues. V shed 4 bases and J shed 7 bases, with 11 bases lying between them. In germline, CDR1 is SGHDT, CDR2 YYEEEE.

Many counts were recorded for this clonotype. The chain uses TRBV6-1 and TRBJ2-7, with D possibly TRBD2 on 6 matching bases. V was pared by 4 bases and J by 4 bases, with 14 bases between. The CDR3 extends over 14 amino acids. The germline V gene has CDR1 MNHNS and CDR2 SASEGT. CDR3 coding DNA: TGTGCCAGCAGTGTGGAGGGGCGCCATTACGAGCAGTACTTC. This gives the protein CASSVEGRHYEQYF.

The chain combines TRBV20-1 with TRBJ2-1; D remains ambiguous. V was trimmed by 6 bases and J by 0 bases, leaving 6 bases between them. The CDR3 covers 12 residues. From germline, CDR1 is DFQATT and CDR2 SNEGSKA (reference sequence). In DNA, the CDR3 is TGCAGTGCCGGAAGCTCCTACAATGAGCAGTTCTTC. Protein: CSAGSSYNEQFF.

This clonotype has at least ten counts. The chain links TRBV6-2 or TRBV6-3 to TRBJ1-2; D is uncertain. Germline assignment: CDR1 MNHEY and CDR2 SVGEGT. This CDR3 spans 13 amino acids. The ends were cut back, 6 bases at V and 0 bases at J, with 8 bases in the middle. CDR3 bases: TGTGCCAGCAGCCCCGGGACTAACTATGGCTACACCTTC. Translation: CASSPGTNYGYTF.

This clonotype has ten or more counts. The CDR3 is CASSLDGSIDGYTF. For the CDR3, the DNA is TGTGCCAGCAGCTTAGATGGCAGCATAGATGGCTACACCTTC. The chain combines TRBV7-2 with TRBJ1-2, with D uncertain. V was trimmed by 1 base and J by 6 bases, leaving 12 bases between them. The CDR3 extends over 14 amino acids. The germline V gene encodes CDR1 SGHTA and CDR2 FQGNSA.